The clone carrying this TCR delta chain was seen more than once but under ten times. Its target is unknown. The TCRdb protein, from a much larger clone, departs from this DNA's translation at residue 3, likely by read error; the protein shown derives from the DNA. These data come from a study of gamma delta lymphoproliferative disorders and STAT genes. Study information: Gamma-chain libraries were built from at least 50 ng of genomic DNA with the LymphoTrack Dx TCRG Assay.

The receptor sequences were amplified from genomic DNA of peripheral blood mononuclear cells. TCRdb re-called the multiplex PCR reads with CATT. The sample records about 880 delta-chain clones, around 1.6% being singletons. The V gene's germline CDR1 is TSWWSYY and CDR2 QGS. The CDR3 loop spans 21 amino acids. General study points: Low-frequency NGS calls may be less specific; leukemic clone sharing needs confirmation.

The V and J genes are TRDV1 and TRDJ1; 10 bases are shared with TRDD3. The specimen was blood. This sequence was found in a human donor in good health. CDR3 coding DNA: TGTGCTCCTGGGAACACACAGGGGGCTGGGGGATATAAAACGTGGACCGATAAACTCATCTTT. This sequence encodes CAPGNTQGAGGYKTWTDKLIF.